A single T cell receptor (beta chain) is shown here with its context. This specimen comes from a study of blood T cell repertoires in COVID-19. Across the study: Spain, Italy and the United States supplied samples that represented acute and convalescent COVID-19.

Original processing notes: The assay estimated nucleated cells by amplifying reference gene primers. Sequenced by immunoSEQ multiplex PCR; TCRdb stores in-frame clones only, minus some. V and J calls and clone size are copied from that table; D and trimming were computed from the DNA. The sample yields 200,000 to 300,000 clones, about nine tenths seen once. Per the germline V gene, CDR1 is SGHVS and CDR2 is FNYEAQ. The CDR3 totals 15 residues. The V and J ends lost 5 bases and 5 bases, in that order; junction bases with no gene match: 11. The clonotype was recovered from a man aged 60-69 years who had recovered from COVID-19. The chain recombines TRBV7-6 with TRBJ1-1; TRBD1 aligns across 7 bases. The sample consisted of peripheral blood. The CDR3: CASSHARGLGTEAFF. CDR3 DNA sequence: TGTGCCAGCAGCCATGCTAGGGGGCTAGGTACTGAAGCTTTCTTT.